The clone carrying this T cell receptor beta chain was recorded at least ten times. Its antigen is currently unknown. The iRepertoire nested amplicon-rescue multiplex PCR amplified TCR alpha and beta CDR3s from RNA. One-step reverse transcription and amplification started from approximately 100-400 ng of tissue mRNA or PBMC total RNA. TCRdb re-derived calls from the multiplex PCR reads in MiXCR, one entry per CDR3 protein. The sample lists over 130,000 distinct CDR3 sequences; approximately 39% were seen once. CDR3 size: 15 residues. V trimming: 4 bases; J trimming: 2 bases; junction bases outside the gene matches: 7. Germline lookup yields CDR1 DFQATT and CDR2 SNEGSKA (reference sequence). The sample belongs to a study of glioma-infiltrating T cells. Overall study findings and caveats: Non-neoplastic patients had below-expected tissue-blood divergence, while all gliomas exceeded expectation. Tissue and blood shared very few CDR3 sequences.

The chain carries TRBV20-1 and TRBJ2-1, with 8 bases identical to TRBD1. This clonotype was sampled from a human donor with low-grade glioma or glioblastoma, undergoing nonglioma brain surgery, or in good health (not recorded which). The sequenced sample was glioma tissue, nonneoplastic brain tissue, or PBMCs (not recorded which). The CDR3: CSANQQGGPYNEQFF. As DNA, the CDR3 is TGCAGTGCTAATCAACAGGGGGGACCCTACAATGAGCAGTTCTTC.